These 16 T cell receptor beta chains came from one sample sequenced in a study of beta chain features in type 1 diabetes. The study, taken as a whole, reports: Type 1 diabetes patients had TCRB CDR3s that were shorter (moderately but significantly so) in all four CD4+ subsets.

Reverse transcribing all isolated RNA meant expressed TCRB transcripts were sequenced. TCRdb's table, derived via immunoSEQ multiplex PCR, lists solely in-frame clones and lacks some. Counted here are hundreds of thousands of clones, around an eighth occurring once; the ten biggest clones make up approximately 0.043%. For these receptors, no antigen is known. The material sequenced was naive CD4+ T cells from blood. All receptors come from a man aged 18 to 30 with type 1 diabetes.

This clone occurred a few times. The J gene is TRBJ2-7, the V gene TRBV25-1; D is possibly TRBD1 (5 bases). CDR3 length equals 14 residues. The germline CDR1 and CDR2 sequences are MGHDK and SYGVNS. V lost 5 bases and J lost 3, with 14 bases in between. CDR3 in DNA: TGTGCCAGCAGTCACCAGCAGGGTCGCTACGAGCAGTACTTC. This codes for CASSHQQGRYEQYF.

The gene calls are TRBV7-2 and TRBJ2-7, with 7 bases matching TRBD2. Per the germline V gene, CDR1 is SGHTA and CDR2 is FQGNSA. With 2 bases clipped from V and 6 bases from J, the junction kept 4 bases outside the gene matches. The CDR3 contains 13 residues. CDR3 residues: CASSLREVSEQYF. DNA for the CDR3: TGTGCCAGCAGCTTACGGGAGGTCAGCGAGCAGTACTTC.

This clone was counted a few times. The chain uses TRBV7-6 and TRBJ2-3; 7 bases agree with TRBD1. This CDR3 comprises 15 residues. Trimming at V came to 5 bases and at J to 6 bases, leaving 11 bases not matched to a gene. Looked up from germline, CDR1 is SGHVS and CDR2 is FNYEAQ. The CDR3 region is CASSPEGAILDTQYF. For the CDR3, the DNA is TGTGCCAGCAGCCCAGAGGGGGCGATTTTGGATACGCAGTATTTT.

DNA of the CDR3: TGCAGCGTGGGGGGACAGTGGGAGGTGGCCCAGTACTTC. Translation gives CSVGGQWEVAQYF. The rearrangement uses TRBV29-1 and TRBJ2-5; possibly TRBD1 for D (7 bases). Trimming left V 6 bases short and J 9 bases short, with 20 bases between. The V gene's germline CDR1 is SQVTM and CDR2 ANQGSEA. The CDR3 is 13 residues long.

This clone appeared a few times. The chain carries TRBV5-1 and TRBJ2-3; D possibly corresponds to TRBD2 (5 bases). This CDR3 has 12 amino acids. Germline lookup yields CDR1 SGHRS and CDR2 YFSETQ. V lost 7 bases to trimming and J lost 6 bases, with 12 bases between them. CDR3 sequence: CASRRTGDTQYF. Written as DNA, the CDR3 is TGCGCCAGCCGCCGGACGGGGGATACGCAGTATTTT.

This clone was counted between two and nine times. This sequence joins TRBV6-5 and TRBJ2-7; 11 nucleotides align to TRBD2. In germline, CDR1 is MNHEY, CDR2 SVGAGI. This CDR3 is 16 amino acids long. V was pared by 0 bases and J by 4 bases, with 5 bases of the junction left unmatched. Here the CDR3 reads CASSYSLGTSGYEQYF. The CDR3 region has the DNA TGTGCCAGCAGTTACTCGCTTGGGACTAGCGGTTACGAGCAGTACTTC.

The V call is TRBV5-4, the J call TRBJ2-7; 12 bases agree with TRBD1. In germline, CDR1 is SGHNT, CDR2 YYREEE (reference sequence). Losses at the gene ends were 3 bases for V and 4 bases for J; bases not matched to a gene: 8. The CDR3 contains 16 residues. CDR3 amino acids: CASSSGTGGEFYEQYF. CDR3 bases: TGTGCCAGCAGCTCCGGGACAGGGGGCGAGTTTTACGAGCAGTACTTC.

With regard to this clone: The same CDR3 arises from other DNA sequences in this sample as well. The chain carries TRBV30 and TRBJ2-2; D remains unclear. In germline, CDR1 is GTSNPN, CDR2 SVGIG (reference sequence). The CDR3 loop spans 14 amino acids. Trimming removed 0 bases from V and 1 base from J, with 6 bases in between. The CDR3 region has the DNA TGTGCCTGGAGTGTGTCCTTGAACACCGGGGAGCTGTTTTTT. Translation: CAWSVSLNTGELFF.

The CDR3 loop reads CASSSGGQQAETQYF. In DNA, the CDR3 is TGTGCCAGCAGCTCCGGGGGACAGCAGGCCGAGACCCAGTACTTC. The genes are TRBV7-3 and TRBJ2-5, with D tentatively TRBD1 (7 bases). Germline lookup yields CDR1 SGHTA and CDR2 FQGTGA. The CDR3 covers 15 residues. Trimming left V 4 bases short and J 5 bases short, with 17 bases between.

This chain uses TRBV6-6 with TRBJ1-4; 7 bases fit TRBD1. The CDR3 totals 13 residues. The V segment lost 6 bases and the J segment 8 bases; nucleotides outside the gene matches: 6. Germline values: CDR1 MNHNY, CDR2 SVGAGI (reference sequence). The CDR3 loop is CASSPRGREKLFF. CDR3 DNA: TGTGCCAGCAGCCCCAGGGGGAGGGAAAAACTGTTTTTT.

This rearrangement joins TRBV9 to TRBJ1-1; no definite D call. The V and J ends lost 0 bases and 0 bases respectively, with 3 bases between them. The CDR3 length is 13 residues. CDR1 is SGDLS and CDR2 is YYNGEE in the germline V gene. This CDR3 reads CASSVELNTEAFF. In DNA, the CDR3 is TGTGCCAGCAGCGTAGAACTGAACACTGAAGCTTTCTTT.

This clone was counted a single time. The CDR3 coding sequence is TGCGCCAGCAGCTTGAGTTTGGTTCCCGGAAACACCATATATTTT. The encoded protein is CASSLSLVPGNTIYF. The V gene is TRBV5-1, the J gene TRBJ1-3; no definite D call. Trimming left V 1 base short and J 4 bases short, with 12 bases between. This CDR3 contains 15 residues. Per the germline V gene, CDR1 is SGHRS and CDR2 is YFSETQ. Looking up the rest from reference TRBV5-1 and TRBJ1-3 gives the full variable domain: KAGVTQTPRYLIKTRGQQVTLSCSPISGHRSVSWYQQTPGQGLQFLFEYFSETQRNKGNFPGRFSGRQFSNSRSEMNVSTLELGDSALYLCASSLSLVPGNTIYFGEGSWLTVV.

This chain connects TRBV10-3 to TRBJ2-1; 13 bases fit TRBD2. J was trimmed by 5 bases and V by 6 bases; bases with no gene match: 10. CDR1 and CDR2 (germline): ENHRY, SYGVKD. This CDR3 region has 17 residues. The DNA for the CDR3 is TGTGCCATCAGCGATTCGTCGGGACTAGCGGGAAACAATGAGCAGTTCTTC. Its translation: CAISDSSGLAGNNEQFF.

With regard to this clone: Different DNA sequences within this sample yield the same CDR3. The chain links TRBV5-1 to TRBJ2-7, with D perhaps TRBD1 or TRBD2 (5 bases each). Germline V gene sequence: CDR1 SGHRS, CDR2 YFSETQ. CDR3 length: 14 amino acids. The ends were cut back, 3 bases at V and 2 bases at J, with 12 bases in the middle. The CDR3 here is CASSSGTGTYEQYF. In DNA form, the CDR3 reads TGCGCCAGCAGCTCGGGGACGGGTACCTACGAGCAGTACTTC.

The J gene is TRBJ2-3, the V gene TRBV18; D uncertain. Looked up from germline, CDR1 is KGHSH and CDR2 is LQKENI. The CDR3 contains 14 residues. Trimming left V 1 base short and J 2 bases short, with 7 bases between. The CDR3 DNA sequence: TGTGCCAGCTCACCACTACGGGCCACAGATACGCAGTATTTT. Translated, it gives CASSPLRATDTQYF.

This clone was detected a few times. This chain links TRBV6-5 with TRBJ1-2; the D gene is possibly TRBD1 (6 bases). V dropped 6 bases and J dropped 4 bases, with 15 bases sitting between them. This CDR3 spans 14 amino acids. Germline CDR1 reads MNHEY; CDR2 reads SVGAGI. Here the CDR3 DNA reads TGTGCCAGCAGCCGAACCGGACAGAGCTATGGCTACACCTTC. This gives the protein CASSRTGQSYGYTF.